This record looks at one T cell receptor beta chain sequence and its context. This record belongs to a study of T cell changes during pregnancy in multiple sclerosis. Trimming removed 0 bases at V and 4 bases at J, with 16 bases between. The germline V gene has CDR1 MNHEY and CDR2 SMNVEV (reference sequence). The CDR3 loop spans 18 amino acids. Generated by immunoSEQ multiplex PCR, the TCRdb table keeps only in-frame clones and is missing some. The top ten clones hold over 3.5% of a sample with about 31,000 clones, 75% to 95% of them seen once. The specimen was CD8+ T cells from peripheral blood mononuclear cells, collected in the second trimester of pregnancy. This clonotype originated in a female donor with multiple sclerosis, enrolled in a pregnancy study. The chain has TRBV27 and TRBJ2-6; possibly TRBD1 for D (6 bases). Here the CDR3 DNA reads TGTGCCAGCAGTTTATCGATAAGGTACAGGGCAGGGGCCAACGTCCTGACTTTC. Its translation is CASSLSIRYRAGANVLTF.